A selection of T cell receptor beta chains follows, all from one sample in a study of blood T cell repertoires in COVID-19. Assay: immunoSEQ multiplex PCR; the TCRdb copy retains only in-frame clones and omits some. The table has 300,000 to 400,000 clones, roughly 89% seen once. The sample consisted of peripheral blood. Source of these receptors: a woman between 18 and 29 years old who had recovered from COVID-19. Each CDR3 is given with its conserved first and last residue. The D gene is left open where the match is weak. Size values are once, few and many counts, or a class for expanded clones, and some rows have none.

V gene	J gene	clone size	D gene	CDR3 DNA	CDR3 protein
TRBV5-4	TRBJ1-6	-	-	TGTGCCAGCAGCTTGGATGGGGGGAGGAATTCACCCCTCCACTTT	CASSLDGGRNSPLHF
TRBV7-2	TRBJ1-2	-	TRBD1	TGTGCCAGCAGCTTAGGACAGGGAAGAAACTATGGCTACACCTTC	CASSLGQGRNYGYTF
TRBV28	TRBJ2-1	-	-	TGTGCCAGCAGTTTACCGGTCAATGAGCAGTTCTTC	CASSLPVNEQFF
TRBV11-3	TRBJ2-2	-	-	TGTGCCAGCAGCTTAGTTTCCCAGCGCGGGGAGCTGTTTTTT	CASSLVSQRGELFF
TRBV21-1	TRBJ1-1	few	-	TGTGCCAGCATCATCAGGACCGGGCAGGGTGTTAACACTGAAGCTTTCTTT	CASIIRTGQGVNTEAFF
TRBV7-9	TRBJ1-5	-	-	TGTGCCAGCAGCCCCACGGGGAATCAGCCCCAGCATTTT	CASSPTGNQPQHF
TRBV5-5	TRBJ1-2	-	TRBD1	TGTGCCAGCAGCTTGGGTGTGAGACAGGGGTGGGGTGGCTACACCTTC	CASSLGVRQGWGGYTF
TRBV28	TRBJ2-3	-	-	TGTGCCAGCAGTTCGGACTTATTCAAGGCAGATACGCAGTATTTT	CASSSDLFKADTQYF
TRBV2	TRBJ2-4	once	-	TGTGCCAGCAGTGACCCCAGACTAGCCAAAAACATTCAGTACTTC	CASSDPRLAKNIQYF
TRBV29-1	TRBJ1-4	once	-	TGCAGCGTTGAAGACAGGGCAACTAATGAAAAACTGTTTTTT	CSVEDRATNEKLFF
TRBV19	TRBJ1-2	-	-	TGTGCCAGTAGTATAAGCTACGGGGGCTACACCTTC	CASSISYGGYTF
TRBV5-1	TRBJ2-2	-	TRBD1	TGCGCCAGCAGCTCCGGGACAGGGGTCCCCGGGGAGCTGTTTTTT	CASSSGTGVPGELFF
TRBV9	TRBJ1-1	-	TRBD1	TGTGCCAGCAGCGCGGACAGGTTCGCGGGGATGAACACTGAAGCTTTCTTT	CASSADRFAGMNTEAFF
TRBV7-9	TRBJ2-1	-	TRBD2	TGTGCCAGCAGCCCTCCCGGAGGGAGGGCCGGGAGGAATGAGCAGTTCTTC	CASSPPGGRAGRNEQFF
TRBV5-1	TRBJ2-2	once	TRBD2	TGCGCCAGCAGCTGGAGGACTAGCGGGATCATCGGGGAGCTGTTTTTT	CASSWRTSGIIGELFF
TRBV29-1	TRBJ2-1	-	TRBD2	TGCAGCGGACGGGGGGGCTCCTACAATGAGCAGTTCTTC	CSGRGGSYNEQFF
TRBV27	TRBJ1-2	few	TRBD1	TGTGCCAGCAGCTATACGACAGGGAACTATGGCTACACCTTC	CASSYTTGNYGYTF
TRBV6-5	TRBJ2-2	-	TRBD2	TGTGCCAGCAGTTACTTGAGAGCGGGAGAGGCCGGGGAGCTGTTTTTT	CASSYLRAGEAGELFF
TRBV28	TRBJ2-5	-	-	TGTGCCAGCAGTTTCCCGGGAGTGGAGACCCAGTACTTC	CASSFPGVETQYF
TRBV6-2/TRBV6-3	TRBJ2-5	-	-	TGTGCCAGCAGTTACTCGAGACAGTCGGGAGAGACCCAGTACTTC	CASSYSRQSGETQYF
TRBV7-2	TRBJ2-4	-	TRBD2	TGTGCCAGCAGCTTCAGCTATGTAGCGGGAAAAAACATTCAGTACTTC	CASSFSYVAGKNIQYF
TRBV15	TRBJ2-1	-	-	TGTGCCACCAGCAGAGTTCACGGAGGACAGAGCTCCTACAATGAGCAGTTCTTC	CATSRVHGGQSSYNEQFF
TRBV19	TRBJ1-3	once	TRBD1	TGTGCCAGTAGTCCAAGACAGGGGAGCACTGGAAACACCATATATTTT	CASSPRQGSTGNTIYF
TRBV24-1	TRBJ2-3	-	TRBD2	TGTGCCACCAGTGATGTGGGACTAGCGCGCACAGATACGCAGTATTTT	CATSDVGLARTDTQYF
TRBV7-9	TRBJ1-4	-	TRBD1	TGTGCCAGCAGCACCCGGGACAGGGGGACTAATGAAAAACTGTTTTTT	CASSTRDRGTNEKLFF
TRBV10-3	TRBJ1-1	-	-	TGTGCCATCAGTGACCTCCGGGGAGCTGAAGCTTTCTTT	CAISDLRGAEAFF
TRBV5-1	TRBJ2-5	once	TRBD2	TGCGCCAGCAGCTTAGGGACTAGCGGGAGCCTTCAAGAGACCCAGTACTTC	CASSLGTSGSLQETQYF
TRBV9	TRBJ1-5	-	-	TGTGCCAGCAGCGTAGCCCCGAATCAGCCCCAGCATTTT	CASSVAPNQPQHF
TRBV30	TRBJ1-4	-	TRBD1	TGTGCCTGGAGGGGGACAGCTCTTAATGAAAAACTGTTTTTT	CAWRGTALNEKLFF
TRBV11-2	TRBJ2-2	-	-	TGTGCCAGCAGCCAGTTTAGCATAACTAGCCCCACCGGGGAGCTGTTTTTT	CASSQFSITSPTGELFF
TRBV5-1	TRBJ1-4	-	-	TGCGCCAGCAGCTCCCTCGGGACACCGGATAATGAAAAACTGTTTTTT	CASSSLGTPDNEKLFF
TRBV10-3	TRBJ2-1	-	TRBD2	TGTGCCATCAGCGGAGTAGCGGGAGGGCCCGATGAGCAGTTCTTC	CAISGVAGGPDEQFF
TRBV9	TRBJ2-1	once	TRBD2	TGTGCCAGCAGCGTAGCTAGCGGGAAGGGCAATGAGCAGTTCTTC	CASSVASGKGNEQFF
TRBV18	TRBJ1-1	-	-	TGTGCCAGCTCACCAGAAAACAGGGCCCCCGAAGGTTTCTTT	CASSPENRAPEGFF
TRBV4-3	TRBJ2-2	-	-	TGCGCCAGCAGCCAAGATCGTCCTAGCGTTTCCCCCGGGGAGCTGTTTTTT	CASSQDRPSVSPGELFF
TRBV5-1	TRBJ2-3	-	-	TGCGCCAGCAGCTCTCGGCGATCCCGGGCAGATACGCAGTATTTT	CASSSRRSRADTQYF
TRBV6-6	TRBJ1-5	-	-	TGTGCCAGCAGTTACTCTATCCATCAGCCCCAGCATTTT	CASSYSIHQPQHF
TRBV5-1	TRBJ2-2	-	-	TGCGCCAGCAGCCCTGGGCCGGAGGTTTCGAACACCGGGGAGCTGTTTTTT	CASSPGPEVSNTGELFF
TRBV18	TRBJ2-1	-	-	TGTGCCAGCTCACCAGTTCCGGGTACCCTCTACAATGAGCAGTTCTTC	CASSPVPGTLYNEQFF
TRBV12-5	TRBJ1-5	-	TRBD1	TGTGCTAGTGGTTTGTACAGGGGTGGGTTGCTGCCCCAGCATTTT	CASGLYRGGLLPQHF
TRBV28	TRBJ1-1	-	-	TGTGCCAGCAGTTTATACAGGGCTATGAACGCTGAAGCTTTCTTT	CASSLYRAMNAEAFF
TRBV6-5	TRBJ2-2	-	TRBD1	TGTGCCAGCAGCGGGGACAGGGTAACCGGGGAGCTGTTTTTT	CASSGDRVTGELFF
TRBV5-6	TRBJ2-6	-	-	TGTGCCAGCAGCATATTATCTGGGGCCAACGTCCTGACTTTC	CASSILSGANVLTF
TRBV6-6	TRBJ2-6	-	-	TGTGCCAGCAGTCCCACGGGAAGGGCCCACTCTGGGGCCAACGTCCTGACTTTC	CASSPTGRAHSGANVLTF
TRBV11-2	TRBJ2-1	-	TRBD2	TGTGCCAGCAGCTTAGAATATTGGACTAGCGCCTACAATGAGCAGTTCTTC	CASSLEYWTSAYNEQFF
TRBV12-1	TRBJ2-5	-	-	TGTGCCAGCAGCTTTGGGTTCGGGAGAGAGACCCAGTACTTC	CASSFGFGRETQYF
TRBV5-1	TRBJ2-5	-	-	TGCGCCAGCAGCTTTCAGGGGTTTGAGACCCAGTACTTC	CASSFQGFETQYF
TRBV6-5	TRBJ1-6	-	TRBD1	TGTGCCAGCAGTTACTCGTGGACAGGGGATAATTCACCCCTCCACTTT	CASSYSWTGDNSPLHF
TRBV4-3	TRBJ1-1	-	TRBD1	TGCGCCAGCAGCCAAGCACCCCCGGGACAGGAAGCTTTCTTT	CASSQAPPGQEAFF
TRBV5-4	TRBJ2-1	-	-	TGTGCCAGCAGCTTGGAAGCGGGTCGGCACAATGAGCAGTTCTTC	CASSLEAGRHNEQFF
TRBV19	TRBJ2-4	-	TRBD1	TGTGCCAGTAGTCCTAGACAGGGGGAAGACATTCAGTACTTC	CASSPRQGEDIQYF
TRBV27	TRBJ1-4	-	-	TGTGCCAGCCGGGGGGTCCGTGGAGAAAAACTGTTTTTT	CASRGVRGEKLFF
TRBV4-1	TRBJ2-3	-	TRBD2	TGCGCCAGCAGCCAATTCCCAGCGGGAGGCGGGGGCACAGATACGCAGTATTTT	CASSQFPAGGGGTDTQYF
TRBV5-1	TRBJ1-4	-	TRBD1	TGCGCCAGCAGACAGGGGTTGATCGGTAATGAAAAACTGTTTTTT	CASRQGLIGNEKLFF
TRBV11-3	TRBJ2-3	-	-	TGTGCCAGCAGCTCTAGCCCTAGCACAGATACGCAGTATTTT	CASSSSPSTDTQYF
TRBV28	TRBJ2-3	-	-	TGTGCCAGCATACTCTCAAGAGGGTATACGCAGTATTTT	CASILSRGYTQYF
TRBV11-2	TRBJ2-4	once	TRBD1	TGTGCCAGCAGCTTCGCGCCGACAGGGGAGATAGCCAAAAACATTCAGTACTTC	CASSFAPTGEIAKNIQYF